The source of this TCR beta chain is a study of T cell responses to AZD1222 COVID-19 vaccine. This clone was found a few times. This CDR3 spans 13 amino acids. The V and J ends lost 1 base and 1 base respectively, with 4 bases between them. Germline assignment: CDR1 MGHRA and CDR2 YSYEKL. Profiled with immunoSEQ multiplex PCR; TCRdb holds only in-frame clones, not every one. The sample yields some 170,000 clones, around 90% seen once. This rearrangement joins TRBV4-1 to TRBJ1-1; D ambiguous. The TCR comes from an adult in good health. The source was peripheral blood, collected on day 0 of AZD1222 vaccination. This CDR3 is CASSQVPNTEAFF. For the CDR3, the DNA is TGCGCCAGCAGCCAAGTCCCGAACACTGAAGCTTTCTTT.